This T cell receptor (beta chain) emerged from a study of T cells after yellow fever vaccination. Study-level points and caveats: Though weaker, the secondary response peaked faster, on day 5 versus 15.

CDR3 length: 14 amino acids. Germline V CDR1 and CDR2: DFQATT, SNEGSKA (reference sequence). Germline trimming cut 1 base from V and 2 bases from J; bases unmatched to any gene: 2. TCRdb reanalysed the 5' RACE reads using MiXCR and keeps one entry per CDR3 protein. The data contain 160,000 or so distinct CDR3 sequences, more than 5.5% of them seen just once; the ten biggest clones take up approximately 2.5%. This clonotype was detected many times. Its antigen is not known. The clonotype originates from a man younger than 35 who received the YFV17D yellow fever vaccine. Sequencing was performed on CD4+ T cells sorted from PBMCs, taken 5 days after the first yellow fever vaccination. The rearrangement uses TRBV20-1 and TRBJ1-2; 9 positions agree with TRBD1. CDR3 sequence reads: CSARGGQGNYGYTF. CDR3 bases: TGCAGTGCTAGAGGCGGACAGGGGAACTATGGCTACACCTTC.